This T cell receptor (beta chain) was identified in a study of cytomegalovirus exposure and HLA in healthy donors (dated 2017 in TCRdb). For the study in its entirety: An earlier analysis of more than 550 of the donors reported approximately 260 Gb of sequence data and 95 million to 140 million unique TCR beta sequences obtained from about 200 million T cells. Among some 400 genotyped donors of the cohort, an average of around 250,000 unique TCR beta nucleotide sequences was sequenced per donor, of which roughly 18% were non-productive. The T cell repertoires of 666 subjects were profiled by immunosequencing and related to cytomegalovirus serostatus. Alongside the repertoire data, information on donor age, sex, ethnicity and CMV serostatus was compiled. An early release that covered fewer than 800 HLA-typed donors contained 250 to 350 gigabases of sequencing data and tens of millions of unique TCR sequences. A separate validation cohort of over a hundred different subjects was used in addition to the 666-subject first cohort. The number of typed donors differed by locus: about 620-640 for A, B, C, DRB1 and DQB1; roughly 510 for DQA1; some 610 for DPA1; and roughly 470 for DPB1. The genetic ancestry cluster associated with self-reported Caucasian donors included about four fifths of the 398 genotyped donors. The study was designed to test whether signatures of past pathogen exposure could be identified by cataloging public T cell receptors. In a later analysis, previously published TCR beta repertoires from about 640 donors were re-analyzed and high-resolution HLA genotyping was added so that TCR occurrence patterns could be studied. Four or five DR-DQ haplotypes were treated as single units for association and clustering because of strong linkage in the cohort. A later genetic analysis used genome-wide SNP genotypes for about 60% of the roughly 670 donors, treating that subset as a discovery cohort. Rather than using new phenotypic data, the later analysis identified candidate immune exposures from TCR beta sequences and from how often those sequences occurred across donors. High-throughput TCR immunosequencing, statistical association of individual TCRs with disease status, and machine learning were combined to predict cytomegalovirus infection status. All discovery cohort repertoires had been generated using a single sequencing platform. An earlier analysis of 587 of the donors used high-throughput TCR beta sequencing to judge whether each TCR beta V gene segment behaved as functional or pseudogenic. HLA typing covered class I and class II loci at four-digit resolution.

Turning to this clone: Its specific antigen is unknown. The sample holds no much larger clone one base away, and base qualities are not on file.

Receptor libraries were prepared by the immunoSEQ multiplex PCR assay. For the multiplex PCR, a mixture combining 60 forward primers for TCR Vbeta segments and 13 reverse primers for TCR Jbeta segments was used. The CDR3 region of rearranged TCR beta genes was amplified from genomic DNA by a multiplex PCR assay. The Illumina HiSeq System was used to sequence the amplified TCR beta libraries as 87-base-pair reads. Per the original workflow: Across the 640 or so repertoires, a later analysis counted some 81 million unique TCR beta chains, roughly 11 million of which were shared by at least two donors. Raw reads were error-corrected and collapsed into unique sequences with a nearest-neighbor algorithm that merged closely related sequences to remove PCR and sequencing errors. Alignment of CDR3 sequences to IMGT reference sequences was used to assign V, D and J gene segments. For a sequence to be retained, a match of at least six nucleotides was required to both a V gene segment and a J gene segment. A rearrangement counted as productive if the CDR3 had no stop codons and remained in frame with V and J, and every other rearrangement counted as non-productive. Following IMGT convention, CDR3 was defined as the stretch from the second conserved V-encoded cysteine to the conserved J-encoded phenylalanine. In an earlier analysis of around 600 of the donors, sequences lacking an unambiguous match to a single V gene segment were excluded. An earlier analysis of approximately 590 of the donors classified V segments as functional when productive rearrangements were above 56.7% and as segregating when the standard deviation between donors was above 5%. A statistical classification framework was developed to diagnose cytomegalovirus status using the catalog of TCR beta chain sequences. V and J gene assignment, in a later analysis, came from comparing TCR nucleotide sequences with IMGT/GENE-DB human TR gene sequences. A later analysis assigned CDR3 sequences and most-parsimonious VDJ recombination scenarios with the TCRdist pipeline. A later analysis defined each TCR beta chain by its CDR3 amino acid sequence plus V-gene family, and excluded reads lacking a unique V-gene family. A later analysis removed nearly 600 highly shared, low-generation-probability nucleotide sequences to deal with suspected cross-contamination and a sequencing artifact. A later analysis calculated a clonal expansion index for each public chain from normalized within-repertoire ranks of inferred template counts. In a later analysis, generation probabilities were computed using a VDJ recombination model fitted to out-of-frame rearrangements, and the results were checked against IGoR. In a later analysis, TCR-TCR, TCR-HLA and TCR-CMV co-occurrence was scored with hypergeometric tests, and a repertoire-size bias correction was applied to TCR pairs. A later analysis estimated false discovery rates by permuting HLA or CMV assignments 20 times. In a later analysis, co-occurring TCRs were grouped with DBSCAN, and TCRdist sequence similarity was added when clustering was performed within HLA-allele-positive subsets. For co-occurrence clustering, repertoires with fewer than 30,000 or more than 120,000 public chains were excluded, along with five or six repertoires with anomalous nucleotide sharing. The immuneACCESS repertoire file appears here via TCRdb, limited to in-frame rearrangements. These files lack a portion of the clones; in checked studies, under half of the deficit traces to unresolved V genes, and the cause of the others is not known. V and J calls and clone size are given by that table; D and trimming were obtained from the DNA. This sample has tens of thousands of clones in its table, and around 79% of those were observed once. Clones ranked in the top ten supply 3.5% to 5.5% of the sample.

In total, approximately 700 healthy bone marrow donors made up the cohort. Cohort members were all nominally healthy when sampled, although unrecorded immune exposures were likely present. The donor tested CMV seropositive, placing the donor among the 289 seropositive members of the cohort. Each donor provided a peripheral blood sample, and peripheral blood mononuclear cells were used for TCR beta sequencing. Genomic DNA extraction from the blood cell samples was performed with the Qiagen DNeasy Blood Extraction Kit. CDR3 length: 16 amino acids, cysteine to phenylalanine. Only CDR3 DNA is held: 48 bases, read in frame from base 1. Deletion took 2 bases off V and 4 bases off J, with a span of 12 bases between the germline ends. CDR1 and CDR2, looked up from the germline V gene, are SGHTA and FQGNSA. What the work shows at the level of the full study, not this receptor alone: In a later analysis, HLA-associated TCR beta chains showed more clonal expansion and lower generation probabilities than non-associated chains that were equally common. Compared with the roughly 670-donor mean, donors in an Asian-associated ancestry cluster had fewer N-insertions in productive TCRs, according to a later genetic analysis. In a later analysis, TCR association rates were found to vary across HLA loci, with the most associated TCRs seen for DRB1 alleles and the fewest for HLA-C alleles. Most CMV-associated TCR beta chains appeared to be HLA-restricted in a later analysis, and the HLA associations seemed to be driven largely by CMV exposure. The authors suggested that the approach could potentially be extended to other disease states and immunological phenotypes. Because counts were too low, about 18 rarely observed V segments, including chromosome 9 orphons, were excluded from the earlier analysis of some 590 of the donors. V-gene and J-gene trimming of TCR beta chains was associated with a missense DCLRE1C variant in a later genetic analysis, and the association was replicated in an independent cohort. Broadly in line with IMGT annotations, most TCR beta V segments showed up in productive rearrangements about 87% or about 30% of the time in an earlier analysis of approximately 600 of the donors. Because the 87-base-pair reads could not distinguish some IMGT-functional V segments, including TRBV6-2 and TRBV6-3, those segments were excluded. Presence/absence analyses assumed roughly uniform sequencing depth across donors, an assumption that may not hold. HLA typing was unavailable for some donors at each locus, so association tests used only the typed subset. When HLA alleles, especially DR and DQ, strongly co-occurred, TCR associations were difficult to assign to individual alleles. The study gave a list of some 150 TCR beta chains associated with cytomegalovirus. The cohort was sequenced for TCR beta chains only, and without alpha or paired-chain data the features that could be detected were limited. A later analysis associated about 16,000 TCR beta sequences with specific HLA alleles at a false discovery rate of 0.05. Most TCR sequences were seen in very few donors, while some public TCRs were found in many individuals. CMV serostatus was the only immune exposure information available for the cohort. A cluster of highly shared sequence variants was judged likely to be a technical artifact of the sequencing pipeline. Three of the identified cytomegalovirus-associated TCR beta chains were confirmed in vitro to be specific for cytomegalovirus antigens. The classifier was reported to diagnose cytomegalovirus status with high specificity and sensitivity in both the original cohort and the validation cohort. A further reported finding was that TCR beta sequences accurately predicted the HLA-A and HLA-B alleles for most subjects in the first cohort. Correlated functional status among segregating V segments might reflect linkage disequilibrium, but an unknown experimental factor could not be ruled out. Several of the top co-occurrence clusters appeared to be linked to parvovirus B19, influenza, CMV and Epstein-Barr virus, according to a later analysis.

This clonotype originated in a woman aged 40 to 50 in good health and CMV-seropositive. Source material: PBMCs. The V gene is TRBV7-2 and the J gene is TRBJ2-6, with TRBD1 tentatively as D gene (5 bases match). The DNA reads TGTGCCAGCAGCTTAATTCGGACATCCGGGGCCAACGTCCTGACTTTC. This encodes CASSLIRTSGANVLTF.